The next 23 T cell receptor beta chains were all read from a single sample in a study of regulatory T cells in long-lasting Graves disease. The sample's time point: persistent/refractory GD, antithyroid drugs over 5 years with positive TRAb. The TCR library was made from RNA extracted from PBMCs. Arm-PCR of CDR3 regions and iRepertoire HTBI primers were the basis on which TCR beta libraries were built. TCRdb re-analysed the multiplex PCR reads in MiXCR, keeping a single row per CDR3 protein. The sample holds roughly 300,000 distinct CDR3 sequences, about 19% seen once. The source material was peripheral blood mononuclear cells (PBMCs), sampled when the disease was refractory, from a patient treated with antithyroid drugs. The receptors derive from a female donor with Graves disease.

Many counts were recorded for this clonotype. The gene calls are TRBV28 and TRBJ1-5; D unresolved. V was cut by 3 bases and J by 2 bases, with 11 bases left in between. The CDR3 is 15 amino acids. Germline assignment: CDR1 MDHEN and CDR2 SYDVKM. CDR3 coding DNA: TGTGCCAGCAGTTTGCCACCCCAGGGCAATCAGCCCCAGCATTTT. Protein sequence: CASSLPPQGNQPQHF.

This clonotype was observed at least ten times. The V call is TRBV11-2, the J call TRBJ2-6; D gene unclear. CDR3 length equals 17 residues. With 3 bases removed from V and 4 bases from J, the gap between germline ends came to 16 bases. Germline values: CDR1 SGHAT, CDR2 FQNNGV. The chain's CDR3 is CASSFIPGPQGANVLTF. DNA of the CDR3: TGTGCCAGCAGCTTTATCCCCGGGCCTCAAGGGGCCAACGTCCTGACTTTC.

This rearrangement joins TRBV6-1 to TRBJ1-6, with TRBD1 as a possible D gene (5 bases). This CDR3 contains 15 residues. Germline CDR1 reads MNHNS; CDR2 reads SASEGT. Trimming removed 6 bases from V and 6 bases from J, with 15 bases in between. The chain's CDR3 is CASRRTRDGNSPLHF. CDR3 DNA sequence: TGTGCCAGCAGGAGGACCCGGGACGGTAATTCACCCCTCCACTTT.

The count of this clonotype is one. A much larger clone is a single base away; this may be a read error. The rearrangement joins TRBV12-3 or TRBV12-4 to TRBJ2-1, with 7 bases aligning to TRBD2. V lost 7 bases and J lost 8; bases outside the gene matches: 11. The CDR3 length is 14 residues. The CDR3 spells CASTSRRERYEQFF. Here the CDR3 DNA reads TGTGCCAGCACCTCTCGGCGGGAGCGGTATGAGCAGTTCTTC.

At least ten counts were recorded for this clonotype. This sequence joins TRBV6-1 and TRBJ1-1; a weak D match, TRBD1 (6 bases). Germline V gene lookup returns CDR1 MNHNS and CDR2 SASEGT. The germline V and J ends were trimmed by 5 bases and 7 bases, with 17 bases remaining between them. The CDR3 spans 14 residues. DNA of the CDR3: TGTGCCAGCAGTCTCCAGCGGGGGGCCCGTGAAGCTTTCTTT. Protein product: CASSLQRGAREAFF.

This clonotype was detected only a few times. The rearrangement joins TRBV7-2 to TRBJ1-1; possible D gene TRBD1, 6 bases. The CDR3 extends over 15 amino acids. The germline CDR1 and CDR2 sequences are SGHTA and FQGNSA. Trimming took off 5 bases at V and 0 bases at J, with 13 bases between the two ends. This chain's CDR3 is CASSPNRDMNTEAFF. In DNA, the CDR3 is TGTGCCAGCAGCCCTAACAGGGATATGAACACTGAAGCTTTCTTT.

This clonotype was seen at least ten times. This chain links TRBV10-3 with TRBJ2-2, with 14 positions matching TRBD2. The CDR3 spans 17 residues. The ends lost 5 bases at V and 6 bases at J; junction bases unmatched: 8. Germline CDR1 reads ENHRY; CDR2 reads SYGVKD. The CDR3 reads CAISYGTSGGRAGELFF. The CDR3 coding sequence is TGTGCCATCAGTTACGGGACTAGCGGGGGACGCGCCGGGGAGCTGTTTTTT.

This clonotype occurred many times. The V gene is TRBV7-2, the J gene TRBJ1-5, with no clear D. The CDR3 has 14 residues. V lost 7 bases, J lost 6 bases, and 16 bases lay in between. CDR1 and CDR2 (germline): SGHTA, FQGNSA. The CDR3 bases are TGTGCCAGCACACCCGACGGGGATCTTCAGCCCCAGCATTTT. It yields the protein CASTPDGDLQPQHF.

V is TRBV20-1 and J is TRBJ1-1, with D tentatively TRBD1 (5 bases). Germline V CDR1 and CDR2: DFQATT, SNEGSKA (reference sequence). Trimming pared 3 bases from V and 3 bases from J, leaving 14 bases between. The CDR3 is made up of 14 amino acids. DNA of the CDR3: TGCAGTGCTAGGGGGGACTGGGGTTACACTGAAGCTTTCTTT. As protein: CSARGDWGYTEAFF.

This clonotype was seen ten or more times. This sequence joins TRBV28 and TRBJ1-3; tentatively, D is TRBD1 (5 bases). Germline V CDR1 and CDR2: MDHEN, SYDVKM. V was pared by 7 bases and J by 0 bases, with 10 bases between. The CDR3 length is 14 residues. The CDR3 coding sequence is TGTGCCAGCACCCCAGGGATCTCTGGAAACACCATATATTTT. This codes for CASTPGISGNTIYF.

The table lists this clonotype with many counts. Written as DNA, the CDR3 is TGCAGTGCTAGGCCGACAGGGCGGAGGAACACTGAAGCTTTCTTT. Translating gives CSARPTGRRNTEAFF. The chain recombines TRBV20-1 with TRBJ1-1; 7 bases are a match to TRBD1. Germline loops: CDR1 DFQATT, CDR2 SNEGSKA (reference sequence). V dropped 3 bases and J dropped 1; count of bases not matched to a gene: 8. The CDR3 loop spans 15 amino acids.

Remarks on this clonotype: This clone may be a read error of a much larger clone one base away. For the CDR3, the DNA is TGTGCCAGCAGACAGACAGTCTATGGCTACACCTTC. It yields the protein CASRQTVYGYTF. This chain links TRBV12-3 or TRBV12-4 with TRBJ1-2; perhaps TRBD1 as D (5 bases). Trimming took 6 bases from V and 4 from J, leaving 9 bases between them. The CDR3 runs to 12 residues.

Ten or more counts support this clonotype. V gene TRBV27 combines with J gene TRBJ2-7; D call uncertain. The CDR3 extends over 13 amino acids. V gave up 3 bases and J gave up 4 bases, with 10 bases separating them. Per the germline V gene, CDR1 is MNHEY and CDR2 is SMNVEV (reference sequence). CDR3 nucleotide sequence: TGTGCCAGCAGTTTGGGTCCCCTTTACGAGCAGTACTTC. Protein: CASSLGPLYEQYF.

A remark on this clonotype: With a much larger clone just one base away, this may be a read error. V is TRBV11-2 and J is TRBJ2-1; 12 bases line up with TRBD2. The CDR3 sequence is 19 residues long. Germline V CDR1 and CDR2: SGHAT, FQNNGV. CDR3 region: CASSLGTWTSGAPNNERFF. DNA of the CDR3: TGTGCCAGCAGCCTAGGGACTTGGACTAGCGGGGCCCCCAACAATGAGCGGTTCTTC.

This clonotype was detected many times. DNA of the CDR3: TGTGCCAGCAGTCCGGGACTCCGTACCTACGAGCAGTACTTC. Amino acids: CASSPGLRTYEQYF. The chain links TRBV28 to TRBJ2-7; tentatively, D is TRBD2 (6 bases). This CDR3 region has 14 residues. With 5 bases removed from V and 2 bases from J, the gap between germline ends came to 13 bases. CDR1 is MDHEN and CDR2 is SYDVKM in the germline V gene.

The rearrangement links TRBV11-1 to TRBJ2-1; 13 bases fit TRBD2. The CDR3 is 15 residues long. Germline V gene sequence: CDR1 SGHAT, CDR2 FQDESV (reference sequence). J was trimmed by 8 bases and V by 5 bases; bases with no gene match: 6. The CDR3 loop is CASSLTSGGADEQFF. The CDR3 DNA sequence: TGTGCCAGCAGCCTTACTAGCGGGGGGGCTGATGAGCAGTTCTTC. Looking up the rest from reference TRBV11-1 and TRBJ2-1 gives the full variable domain: EAEVAQSPRYKITEKSQAVAFWCDPISGHATLYWYRQILGQGPELLVQFQDESVVDDSQLPKDRFSAERLKGVDSTLKIQPAELGDSAMYLCASSLTSGGADEQFFGPGTRLTVL.

This clonotype was seen ten or more times. This CDR3 is CASRQTSGRLHIQYF. The DNA for the CDR3 is TGTGCCAGCAGACAGACTAGCGGGAGATTGCACATTCAGTACTTC. The V and J genes are TRBV28 and TRBJ2-4; 12 bases align to TRBD2. J was trimmed by 8 bases and V by 6 bases; bases with no gene match: 8. CDR3 size: 15 residues. CDR1 and CDR2 (germline): MDHEN, SYDVKM.

This clonotype occurred many times. One end of the junction varies from germline; a read error may be responsible. The chain employs TRBV5-1 and TRBJ1-2; D gene uncertain. This CDR3 is built from 13 residues. CDR1 SGHRS and CDR2 YFSETQ come from the germline V gene. CDR3 region: CASSLEGNYGYTF. CDR3 nucleotides: TGTGCCAGCAGTTTGGAGGGAAACTATGGCTACACCTTC.

To note about this clonotype: This may be a read error, as it is one base from a much larger clone. V gene TRBV6-9 combines with J gene TRBJ2-6; D perhaps matches TRBD1 (5 bases). The germline gives CDR1 MNHGY, CDR2 SVAAGI. This CDR3 is 18 amino acids long. V lost 3 bases and J 0 bases, leaving 15 bases between the germline ends. This chain's CDR3 is CASSYEPDTRSGANVLTF. CDR3 nucleotide sequence: TGTGCCAGCAGTTACGAGCCGGACACCCGCTCTGGGGCCAACGTCCTGACTTTC.

On this clonotype: A read error may explain this, as a much larger clone is one base away. The J gene is TRBJ1-1, the V gene TRBV12-3 or TRBV12-4; possible D gene TRBD1, 5 bases. Trimming cost V 6 bases and J 6 bases, with 14 bases left between them. The CDR3 has 13 amino acids. CDR3 sequence reads: CASRWDRAAEAFF. In DNA form, the CDR3 reads TGTGCCAGCAGATGGGACCGCGCCGCTGAAGCTTTCTTT.

This clonotype was detected ten times or more. The chain is built from TRBV7-6 and TRBJ1-5; possible D gene TRBD1, 5 bases. With 1 base removed from V and 2 bases from J, the gap between germline ends came to 9 bases. The germline CDR1 and CDR2 sequences are SGHVS and FNYEAQ. This CDR3 region has 15 residues. Here the CDR3 DNA reads TGTGCCAGCAGCTTAGGGCCGGGGGGCAATCAGCCCCAGCATTTT. This codes for CASSLGPGGNQPQHF.

This clonotype was detected many times. The chain carries TRBV2 and TRBJ2-7; D not certain. Trimming removed 8 bases at V and 3 bases at J, with 20 bases between. Germline V gene data show CDR1 as SNHLY and CDR2 as FYNNEI. The CDR3 runs to 15 residues. The CDR3, as DNA: TGTGCCAGCCAGGCAGCCTACTCTAGACACTACGAGCAGTACTTC. Its protein is CASQAAYSRHYEQYF.

About this clonotype itself: Since the CDR3 does not end with the conserved phenylalanine or tryptophan, this likely comes from a read error. The rearrangement links TRBV28 to TRBJ1-6; D call uncertain. Trimming pared 8 bases from V and 9 bases from J, leaving 14 bases between. The CDR3 extends over 13 amino acids. Per the germline V gene, CDR1 is MDHEN and CDR2 is SYDVKM. The CDR3 reads CASGILRVSPLHS. In DNA, the CDR3 is TGTGCCAGCGGTATCCTGAGGGTTTCACCCCTCCACTCT.